These 3 T cell receptor beta chains share one sample of origin, sequenced in a study of blood T cell repertoires in COVID-19. Libraries were prepared by immunoSEQ multiplex PCR; TCRdb keeps only in-frame clonotypes and omits some of them. This sample carries roughly 150,000 clones, roughly 90% of them seen once, and the ten largest clones take around 4.5%. The sequencing input was PBMCs or T cells enriched from blood (not recorded which). The receptors here all came from a man in his fifties who had recovered from COVID-19.

The chain recombines TRBV28 with TRBJ1-5; no clear D. The V end lost 4 bases, the J end lost 5 bases, and 9 bases lay between the germline ends. The CDR3 contains 13 residues. Germline CDR1 is MDHEN and CDR2 is SYDVKM. CDR3 in DNA: TGTGCCAGCAGTTCCCCACATGATCAGCCCCAGCATTTT. Translation: CASSSPHDQPQHF.

The chain couples TRBV28 to TRBJ1-3; D is undetermined. Trimming stripped 8 bases from V and 4 bases from J, with 9 bases between. This CDR3 has 12 amino acids. In germline, CDR1 is MDHEN, CDR2 SYDVKM. The CDR3 nucleotides are TGTGCCAGCCTTCGCAGGGGAAACACCATATATTTT. It encodes CASLRRGNTIYF. The full variable domain, in which reference TRBV28 and TRBJ1-3 provide the parts outside the CDR3, is DVKVTQSSRYLVKRTGEKVFLECVQDMDHENMFWYRQDPGLGLRLIYFSYDVKMKEKGDIPEGYSVSREKKERFSLILESASTNQTSMYLCASLRRGNTIYFGEGSWLTVV.

This chain joins TRBV30 and TRBJ1-3; no clear D gene. V was trimmed by 3 bases and J by 4 bases, leaving 7 bases between them. CDR1 and CDR2 (germline): GTSNPN, SVGIG (reference sequence). The CDR3 has 12 residues. The CDR3 region is CAWSERGNTIYF. DNA for the CDR3: TGTGCCTGGAGCGAGAGGGGAAACACCATATATTTT.